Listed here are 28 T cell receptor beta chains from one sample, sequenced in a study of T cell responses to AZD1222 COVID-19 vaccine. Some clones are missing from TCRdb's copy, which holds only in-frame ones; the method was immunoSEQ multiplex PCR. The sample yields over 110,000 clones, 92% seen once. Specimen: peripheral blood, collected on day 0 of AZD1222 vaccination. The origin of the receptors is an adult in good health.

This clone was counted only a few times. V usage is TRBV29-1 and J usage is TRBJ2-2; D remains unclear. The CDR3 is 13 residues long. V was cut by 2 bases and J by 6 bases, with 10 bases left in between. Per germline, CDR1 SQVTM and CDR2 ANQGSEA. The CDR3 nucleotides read TGCAGCGTTGAAAAAACAGAGTCCGGGGAGCTGTTTTTT. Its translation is CSVEKTESGELFF.

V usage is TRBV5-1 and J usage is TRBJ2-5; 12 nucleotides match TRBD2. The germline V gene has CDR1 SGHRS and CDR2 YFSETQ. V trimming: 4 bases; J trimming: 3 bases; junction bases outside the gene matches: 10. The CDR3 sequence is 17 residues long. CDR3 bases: TGCGCCAGCAGCCCCCGGCCGACTAGCGGGAGTAAAGAGACCCAGTACTTC. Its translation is CASSPRPTSGSKETQYF.

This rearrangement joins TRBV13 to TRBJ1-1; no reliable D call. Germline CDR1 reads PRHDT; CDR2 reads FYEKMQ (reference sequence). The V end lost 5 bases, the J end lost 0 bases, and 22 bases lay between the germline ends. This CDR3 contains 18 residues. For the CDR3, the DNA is TGTGCCAGCAGCCACGGAGAGGAGTACCTAGATATGAACACTGAAGCTTTCTTT. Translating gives CASSHGEEYLDMNTEAFF.

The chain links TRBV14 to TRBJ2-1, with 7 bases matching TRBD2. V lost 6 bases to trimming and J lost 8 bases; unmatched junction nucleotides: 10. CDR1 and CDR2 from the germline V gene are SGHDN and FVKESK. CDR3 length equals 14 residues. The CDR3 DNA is TGTGCCAGCAGTACGGGGGGAGGGCCCTATGAGCAGTTCTTC. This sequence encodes CASSTGGGPYEQFF.

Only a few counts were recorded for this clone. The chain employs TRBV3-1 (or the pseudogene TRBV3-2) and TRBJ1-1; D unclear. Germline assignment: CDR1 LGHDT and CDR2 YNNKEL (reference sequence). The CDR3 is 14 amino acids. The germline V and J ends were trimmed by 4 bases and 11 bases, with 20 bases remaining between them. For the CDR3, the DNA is TGTGCCAGCAGCCCAGCCCCAGGTGTATATGAGGCTTTCTTT. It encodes CASSPAPGVYEAFF.

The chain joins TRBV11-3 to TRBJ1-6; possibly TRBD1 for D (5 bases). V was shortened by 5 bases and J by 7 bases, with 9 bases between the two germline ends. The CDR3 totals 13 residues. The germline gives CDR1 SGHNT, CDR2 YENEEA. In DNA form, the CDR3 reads TGTGCCAGCAGCGTGGGGGGGAATTCACCCCTCCACTTT. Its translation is CASSVGGNSPLHF.

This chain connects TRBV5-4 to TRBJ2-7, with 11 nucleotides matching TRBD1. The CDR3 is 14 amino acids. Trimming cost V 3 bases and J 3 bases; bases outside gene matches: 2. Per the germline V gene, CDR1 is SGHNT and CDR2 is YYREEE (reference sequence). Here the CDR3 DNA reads TGTGCCAGCAGCTGGGGACAGGGGGACTACGAGCAGTACTTC. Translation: CASSWGQGDYEQYF.

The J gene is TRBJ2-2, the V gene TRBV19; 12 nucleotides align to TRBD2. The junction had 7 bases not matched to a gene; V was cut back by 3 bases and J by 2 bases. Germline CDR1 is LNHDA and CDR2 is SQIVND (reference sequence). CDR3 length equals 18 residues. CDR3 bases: TGTGCCAGTAGTATTATCCTAGCGGGAGGGCTAAACACCGGGGAGCTGTTTTTT. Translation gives CASSIILAGGLNTGELFF.

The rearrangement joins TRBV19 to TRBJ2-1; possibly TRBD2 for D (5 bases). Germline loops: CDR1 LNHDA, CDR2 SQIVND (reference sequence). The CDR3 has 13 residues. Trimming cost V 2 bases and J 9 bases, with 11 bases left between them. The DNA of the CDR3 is TGTGCCAGTAGTATATGGCAGCGGCCTGAGCAGTTCTTC. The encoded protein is CASSIWQRPEQFF.

For the CDR3, the DNA is TGTGCCAGCAGCGTGACAGGGAACACCGGGGAGCTGTTTTTT. It encodes CASSVTGNTGELFF. The chain recombines TRBV9 with TRBJ2-2; a possible D gene is TRBD1 (6 bases). Germline loops: CDR1 SGDLS, CDR2 YYNGEE. Between the trimmed V and J ends, which lost 2 bases and 1 base, there was a span of 6 bases. This CDR3 has 14 amino acids. The complete variable domain, with remaining parts taken from reference TRBV9 and TRBJ2-2, reads DSGVTQTPKHLITATGQRVTLRCSPRSGDLSVYWYQQSLDQGLQFLIQYYNGEERAKGNILERFSAQQFPDLHSELNLSSLELGDSALYFCASSVTGNTGELFFGEGSRLTVL.

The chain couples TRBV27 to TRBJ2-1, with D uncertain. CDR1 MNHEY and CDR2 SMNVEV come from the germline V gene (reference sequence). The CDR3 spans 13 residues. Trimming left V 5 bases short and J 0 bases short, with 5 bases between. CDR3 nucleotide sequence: TGTGCCAGCAGTCTGAGCTCCTACAATGAGCAGTTCTTC. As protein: CASSLSSYNEQFF.

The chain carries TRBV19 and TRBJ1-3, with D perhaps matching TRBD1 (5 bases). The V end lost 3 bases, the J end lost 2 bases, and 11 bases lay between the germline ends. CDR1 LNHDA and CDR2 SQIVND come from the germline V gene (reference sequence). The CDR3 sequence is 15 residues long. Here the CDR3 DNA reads TGTGCCAGTAGTATTGTAGGAGGGGCTGGAAACACCATATATTTT. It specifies CASSIVGGAGNTIYF.

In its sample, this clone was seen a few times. This CDR3 reads CASSLHGWGQETQYF. In DNA, the CDR3 is TGCGCCAGCAGCTTGCATGGGTGGGGGCAAGAGACCCAGTACTTC. The chain carries TRBV5-1 and TRBJ2-5; D may correspond to TRBD1 or TRBD2 (5 bases each). This CDR3 is 15 amino acids long. Trimming removed 1 base at V and 2 bases at J, with 12 bases between. Germline CDR1 and CDR2: SGHRS and YFSETQ.

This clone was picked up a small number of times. The CDR3 nucleotides read TGTGCCAGCAGCCAGGGCGGGACTCTCTCCTACGAGCAGTACTTC. It translates to CASSQGGTLSYEQYF. The chain couples TRBV14 to TRBJ2-7; perhaps TRBD2 as D (6 bases). The CDR3 contains 15 residues. The germline gives CDR1 SGHDN, CDR2 FVKESK. Trimming removed 3 bases at V and 0 bases at J, with 12 bases between.

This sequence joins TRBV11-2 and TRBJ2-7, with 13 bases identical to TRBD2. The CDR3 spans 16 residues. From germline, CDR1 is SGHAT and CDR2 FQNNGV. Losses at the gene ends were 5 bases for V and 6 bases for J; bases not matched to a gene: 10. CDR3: CASSAFGLAGEFEQYF. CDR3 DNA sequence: TGTGCCAGCAGCGCCTTTGGACTAGCGGGAGAGTTCGAGCAGTACTTC.

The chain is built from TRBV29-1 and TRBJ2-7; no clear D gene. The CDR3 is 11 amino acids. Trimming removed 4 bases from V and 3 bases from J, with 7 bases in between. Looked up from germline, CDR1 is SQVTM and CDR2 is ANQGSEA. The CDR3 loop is CSVGQSYEQYF. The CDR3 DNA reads TGCAGCGTTGGCCAGAGCTACGAGCAGTACTTC.

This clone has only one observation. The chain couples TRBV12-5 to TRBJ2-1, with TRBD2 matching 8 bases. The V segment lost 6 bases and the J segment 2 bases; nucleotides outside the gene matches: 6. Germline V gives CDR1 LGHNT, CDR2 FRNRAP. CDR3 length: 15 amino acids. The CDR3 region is CASGDGRATYNEQFF. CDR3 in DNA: TGTGCTAGTGGAGACGGGAGGGCAACCTACAATGAGCAGTTCTTC. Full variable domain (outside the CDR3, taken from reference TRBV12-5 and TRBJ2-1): DARVTQTPRHKVTEMGQEVTMRCQPILGHNTVFWYRQTMMQGLELLAYFRNRAPLDDSGMPKDRFSAEMPDATLATLKIQPSEPRDSAVYFCASGDGRATYNEQFFGPGTRLTVL.

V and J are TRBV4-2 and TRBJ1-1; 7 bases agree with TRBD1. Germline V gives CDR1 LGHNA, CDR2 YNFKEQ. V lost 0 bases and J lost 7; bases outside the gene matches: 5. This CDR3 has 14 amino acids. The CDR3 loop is CASSQDQGVVEAFF. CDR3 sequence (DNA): TGTGCCAGCAGCCAAGATCAGGGGGTGGTTGAAGCTTTCTTT.

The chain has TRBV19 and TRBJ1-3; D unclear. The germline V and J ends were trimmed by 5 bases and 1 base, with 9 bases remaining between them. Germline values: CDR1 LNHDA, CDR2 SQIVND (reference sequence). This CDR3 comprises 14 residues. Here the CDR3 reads CASSPFGSGNTIYF. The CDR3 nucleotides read TGTGCCAGTAGTCCTTTTGGGTCTGGAAACACCATATATTTT.

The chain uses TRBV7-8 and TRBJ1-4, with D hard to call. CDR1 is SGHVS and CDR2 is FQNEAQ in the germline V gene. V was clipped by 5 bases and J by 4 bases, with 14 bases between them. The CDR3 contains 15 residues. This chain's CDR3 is CASSRGGQDNEKLFF. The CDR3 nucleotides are TGTGCCAGCAGCCGAGGTGGGCAGGATAATGAAAAACTGTTTTTT.

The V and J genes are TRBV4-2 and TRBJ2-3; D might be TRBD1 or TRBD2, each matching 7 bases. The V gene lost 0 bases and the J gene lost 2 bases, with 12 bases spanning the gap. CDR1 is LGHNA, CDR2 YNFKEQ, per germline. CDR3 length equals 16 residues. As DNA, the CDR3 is TGTGCCAGCAGCCAAGACAGGGGGGGAATCACAGATACGCAGTATTTT. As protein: CASSQDRGGITDTQYF.

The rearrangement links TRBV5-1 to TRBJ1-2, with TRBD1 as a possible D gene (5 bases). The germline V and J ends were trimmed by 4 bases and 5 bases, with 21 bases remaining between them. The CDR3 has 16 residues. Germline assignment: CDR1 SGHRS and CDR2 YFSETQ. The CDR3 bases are TGCGCCAGCAGCCCCTCCGGGACCCCAAGGGAATATGGCTACACCTTC. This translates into CASSPSGTPREYGYTF.

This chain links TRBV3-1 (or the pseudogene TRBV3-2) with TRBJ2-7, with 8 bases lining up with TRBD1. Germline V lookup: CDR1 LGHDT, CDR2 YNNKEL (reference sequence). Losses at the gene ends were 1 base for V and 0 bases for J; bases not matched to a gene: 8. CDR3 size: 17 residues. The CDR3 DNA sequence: TGTGCCAGCAGCCAAGGGACAGGGAAGGAAATCTCCTACGAGCAGTACTTC. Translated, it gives CASSQGTGKEISYEQYF.

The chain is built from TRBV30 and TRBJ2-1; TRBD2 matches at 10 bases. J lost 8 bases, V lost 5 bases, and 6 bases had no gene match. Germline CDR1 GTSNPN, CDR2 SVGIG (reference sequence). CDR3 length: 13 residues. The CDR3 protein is CAWEGTSVDEQFF. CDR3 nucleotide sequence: TGTGCCTGGGAAGGGACTAGCGTAGATGAGCAGTTCTTC.

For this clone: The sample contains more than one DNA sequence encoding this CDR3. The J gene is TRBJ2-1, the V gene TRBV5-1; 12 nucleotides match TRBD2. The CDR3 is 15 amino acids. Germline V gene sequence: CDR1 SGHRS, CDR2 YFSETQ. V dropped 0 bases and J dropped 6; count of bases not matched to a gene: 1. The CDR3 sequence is CASSLGLAGVNEQFF. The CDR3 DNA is TGCGCCAGCAGCTTGGGACTAGCGGGAGTCAATGAGCAGTTCTTC.

As DNA, the CDR3 is TGTGCCAGCAGCTTTGGACAGTACGGGGACACTGAAGCTTTCTTT. This sequence encodes CASSFGQYGDTEAFF. The V gene is TRBV12-1, the J gene TRBJ1-1. TRBV12-1 is a pseudogene locus. The CDR3 totals 15 residues.

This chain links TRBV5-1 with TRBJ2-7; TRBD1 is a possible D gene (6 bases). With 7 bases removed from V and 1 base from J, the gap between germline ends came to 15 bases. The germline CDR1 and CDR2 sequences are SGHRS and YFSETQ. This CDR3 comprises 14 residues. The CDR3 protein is CASRLYRASYEQYF. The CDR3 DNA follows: TGCGCCAGCCGACTCTACAGGGCGTCCTACGAGCAGTACTTC.

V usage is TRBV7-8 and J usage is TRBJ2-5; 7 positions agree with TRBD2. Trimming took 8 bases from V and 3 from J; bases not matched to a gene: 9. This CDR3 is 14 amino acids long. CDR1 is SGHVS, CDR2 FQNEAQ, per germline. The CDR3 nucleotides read TGTGCCAGCCAAACCCGGGCGGGAGAAGAGACCCAGTACTTC. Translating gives CASQTRAGEETQYF.